This entry describes one T cell receptor (beta chain). In germline, CDR1 is KGHSH, CDR2 LQKENI. Unmatched junction bases numbered 7, after V lost 5 bases and J lost 6 bases. The CDR3 extends over 15 amino acids. This specimen comes from a study of blood T cells in healthy people across ages. Study-wide context: The capture of about one barcoded beta molecule per two T cells was achieved by template switching.

Primers used in a second PCR of roughly 6 to 12 cycles were a sample-barcoded 5' primer and a J-beta primer mix. TCRdb re-called the 5' RACE reads through MiXCR, storing one row per CDR3 protein. The top ten hold 25% to 35% of the sample, which has roughly 830,000 distinct CDR3 sequences, around two thirds seen once. Sequenced: blood. This chain uses TRBV18 with TRBJ2-1; 10 bases match TRBD1. This receptor was taken from a man aged 25-40 years in good health. The CDR3 DNA reads TGTGCCAGCTCAGCCGGGACAGGGGTGGCCAATGAGCAGTTCTTC. This sequence encodes CASSAGTGVANEQFF.